This T cell receptor beta chain derives from a study of shared clonotypes between healthy human individuals. Donors, without exception, were Caucasian adults residing in Nashville, Tennessee. In the case of this clone: Its matching antigen is unknown.

Study-level findings and limits: The researchers took only blood, and tissue repertoires probably look different.

Profiling relied on immunoSEQ multiplex PCR, and the TCRdb table lists in-frame clones only, not all of them. The sample has approximately 510,000 clones; more than 65% are singletons. Looked up from germline, CDR1 is MNHEY and CDR2 is SMNVEV (reference sequence). V gave up 6 bases and J gave up 6 bases, with 12 bases separating them. The CDR3 sequence is 13 residues long. The sequence was collected from a woman aged 40 to 50 in good health. Some clones in this sample may be carry-over from other donors' samples. The gene calls are TRBV27 and TRBJ2-1; D unclear. Sequenced sample: PBMCs. CDR3 nucleotide sequence: TGTGCCAGCAGCGACTTAGTGGGCAATGAGCAGTTCTTC. It encodes CASSDLVGNEQFF.